This TCR beta chain appears in the sequencing data of a study of OX40 agonist ivuxolimab in advanced cancers. The CDR3 has 17 residues. After removal of 6 bases from V and 6 bases from J, the junction contained 17 bases not matched to a gene. The germline V gene encodes CDR1 SQVTM and CDR2 ANQGSEA. The method was immunoSEQ multiplex PCR; TCRdb's version includes in-frame clones alone and lacks a portion of them. The sample yields 45,000 to 50,000 clones, about 89% seen once. Samples of blood were obtained at baseline, on cycle 4 day 1, and on cycle 7 day 1. The source was CD4+ or CD8+ T cells sorted from blood, collected in a trial of the OX40 agonist ivuxolimab. The V and J genes are TRBV29-1 and TRBJ2-1; 10 positions match TRBD1. This TCR was recovered from an adult with an advanced solid tumor such as melanoma, head and neck, liver or kidney cancer. In DNA, the CDR3 is TGCAGCGTAGTGACAGGGGGCGCTGGGTCAAAGGGCAATGAGCAGTTCTTC. Its protein is CSVVTGGAGSKGNEQFF.